A selection of T cell receptor beta chains follows, all from one sample in a study of blood T cell repertoires in COVID-19. Sequenced by immunoSEQ multiplex PCR; TCRdb stores in-frame clones only, minus some. The data contain about 82,000 clones, roughly 78% of them singletons. Material for sequencing was peripheral blood. The receptors come from a man over 45 with active or convalescent COVID-19. The CDR3 runs from the conserved cysteine through the conserved F or W. A D gene is named only where the DNA matches it firmly. The size field is filled for only some rows; it gives once, few, many or a size class.

>TRBV28|.|.|TRBJ1-2
CASSPETGSNYGYTF
TGTGCCAGCAGTCCCGAGACAGGCTCAAACTATGGCTACACCTTC
>TRBV19|.|once|TRBJ2-3
CASSIGTVSDTQYF
TGTGCCAGTAGTATAGGGACAGTTTCAGATACGCAGTATTTT
>TRBV2|TRBD2|.|TRBJ2-1
CASSEAGAGGNNEQFF
TGTGCCAGCAGTGAAGCAGGAGCGGGGGGGAACAATGAGCAGTTCTTC
>TRBV19|TRBD1|.|TRBJ1-2
CASEDRERDGYTF
TGTGCCAGTGAGGACAGGGAGAGAGATGGCTACACCTTC
>TRBV15|.|.|TRBJ2-5
CATSRPAGRSLETQYF
TGTGCCACCAGCAGACCTGCGGGACGGTCCTTGGAGACCCAGTACTTC
>TRBV18|.|.|TRBJ2-2
CASSPPAGSTNTGELFF
TGTGCCAGCTCACCACCCGCTGGGAGTACGAACACCGGGGAGCTGTTTTTT
>TRBV6-2/TRBV6-3|.|medium-sized|TRBJ1-6
CASSSSSPLHF
TGTGCCAGCAGTTCTTCTTCACCCCTCCACTTT
>TRBV11-2|TRBD1|once|TRBJ2-5
CASSPRTGDGTQYF
TGTGCCAGCAGCCCCAGGACAGGGGACGGGACCCAGTACTTC
>TRBV11-2|TRBD1|.|TRBJ2-3
CASSLRTGGDTQYF
TGTGCCAGCAGCTTAAGGACAGGGGGAGATACGCAGTATTTT
>TRBV25-1|TRBD1|.|TRBJ2-4
CASSPDRVTQYF
TGTGCCAGCAGTCCGGACAGGGTTACTCAGTACTTC
>TRBV2|TRBD2|.|TRBJ2-1
CARGRGGVNNEQFF
TGTGCCAGAGGGCGGGGGGGCGTTAACAATGAGCAGTTCTTC
>TRBV10-2|TRBD1|.|TRBJ2-3
CASHPGQGGDTQYF
TGCGCCAGCCATCCGGGACAGGGTGGCGATACGCAGTATTTT
>TRBV6-5|.|.|TRBJ2-1
CASTRVLGREQFF
TGTGCCAGCACCAGGGTCTTGGGGAGGGAGCAGTTCTTC
>TRBV20-1|.|.|TRBJ1-1
CSGGPGGIAFF
TGCAGTGGCGGGCCCGGAGGGATAGCTTTCTTT
>TRBV9|TRBD1|.|TRBJ2-7
CASSVEGTGVYEQYF
TGTGCCAGCAGCGTAGAAGGGACAGGGGTATACGAGCAGTACTTC
>TRBV5-4|TRBD1|.|TRBJ2-5
CASSLGTGGWETQYF
TGTGCCAGCAGCTTGGGGACAGGGGGTTGGGAGACCCAGTACTTC
>TRBV5-1|.|once|TRBJ1-4
CASSLDQDNEKLFF
TGCGCCAGCAGCTTGGACCAGGATAATGAAAAACTGTTTTTT
>TRBV2|.|.|TRBJ1-1
CASSGGGYDEAFF
TGTGCCAGCAGTGGGGGGGGATACGACGAAGCTTTCTTT
>TRBV5-4|TRBD1|.|TRBJ2-3
CASSPGTGADTQYF
TGTGCCAGCAGCCCGGGGACAGGGGCGGATACGCAGTATTTT
>TRBV15|.|.|TRBJ2-7
CATSRDGRNYEQYF
TGTGCCACCAGCAGAGATGGTAGAAACTACGAGCAGTACTTC
>TRBV19|.|.|TRBJ2-7
CASSISGPSYEQYF
TGTGCCAGTAGTATTAGCGGACCATCCTACGAGCAGTACTTC
>TRBV5-4|.|.|TRBJ1-2
CASTLTARVQNDGYTF
TGTGCCAGCACCCTGACCGCCCGGGTGCAGAACGATGGCTACACCTTC
>TRBV6-1|TRBD1|.|TRBJ1-5
CASSELQGVGHQPQHF
TGTGCCAGCAGTGAGCTCCAGGGGGTGGGCCATCAGCCCCAGCATTTT
>TRBV5-1|.|.|TRBJ1-5
CASSWAGGNQPQHF
TGCGCCAGCAGTTGGGCAGGGGGCAATCAGCCCCAGCATTTT
>TRBV19|.|few|TRBJ1-5
CASSGGELHQPQHF
TGTGCCAGTAGTGGGGGGGAACTCCATCAGCCCCAGCATTTT
>TRBV18|.|.|TRBJ2-3
CASSRNRDTQYF
TGTGCCAGCTCCCGAAACCGGGATACGCAGTATTTT
>TRBV11-3|.|.|TRBJ1-5
CASSLDWRDQPQHF
TGTGCCAGCAGCTTAGATTGGAGGGATCAGCCCCAGCATTTT
>TRBV4-3|.|.|TRBJ2-2
CASSPSWRTETGELFF
TGCGCCAGCAGCCCTTCATGGAGGACGGAAACCGGGGAGCTGTTTTTT
>TRBV14|.|medium-sized|TRBJ2-6
CASSARTAGANVLTF
TGTGCCAGCAGCGCTCGGACAGCTGGGGCCAACGTCCTGACTTTC
>TRBV18|TRBD1|.|TRBJ1-2
CASSNLTGDSGGYTF
TGTGCCAGCTCAAATCTGACAGGGGACAGCGGCGGCTACACCTTC
>TRBV3-1/TRBV3-2|TRBD2|.|TRBJ2-3
CASSPTSGGNTQYF
TGTGCCAGCAGCCCGACTAGCGGGGGAAATACGCAGTATTTT
>TRBV7-9|TRBD2|.|TRBJ2-5
CASSLGTSGGSFQETQYF
TGTGCCAGCAGCTTAGGGACTAGCGGGGGGAGCTTCCAAGAGACCCAGTACTTC
>TRBV25-1|.|.|TRBJ2-7
CASSAYYEQYF
TGTGCCAGCAGTGCTTACTACGAGCAGTACTTC
>TRBV4-3|.|.|TRBJ2-5
CASSQGDTGGQETQYF
TGCGCCAGCAGCCAAGGGGACACGGGGGGCCAAGAGACCCAGTACTTC
>TRBV7-9|TRBD1|.|TRBJ1-1
CASSSGQVTEAFF
TGTGCCAGCAGTTCCGGACAGGTAACTGAAGCTTTCTTT
>TRBV19|.|.|TRBJ1-5
CASSMVRQYGNQPQHF
TGTGCCAGTAGTATGGTGCGACAGTACGGCAATCAGCCCCAGCATTTT
>TRBV6-2/TRBV6-3|TRBD1|few|TRBJ2-5
CASSSGQGGRETQYF
TGTGCCAGCAGTTCGGGACAGGGGGGGCGAGAGACCCAGTACTTC
>TRBV3-1/TRBV3-2|.|.|TRBJ1-3
CASSQAGQISGNTIYF
TGTGCCAGCAGCCAAGCCGGACAGATCTCTGGAAACACCATATATTTT
>TRBV28|TRBD1|.|TRBJ1-2
CASDRQGAYTF
TGTGCCAGCGACCGACAGGGCGCCTACACCTTC
>TRBV19|TRBD1|.|TRBJ1-1
CASSPRDRNTEAFF
TGTGCCAGTAGTCCCCGGGACAGGAACACTGAAGCTTTCTTT
>TRBV19|.|few|TRBJ1-6
CASTGVVGDSPLHF
TGTGCCAGTACGGGGGTGGTGGGAGATTCACCCCTCCACTTT